This TCR beta chain was recovered during a study of cytomegalovirus exposure and HLA in healthy donors. The study's findings and limits: Available immune exposure information covered CMV serostatus only. The study dropped some indistinguishable V segments, TRBV6-2 and TRBV6-3 among them.

This CDR3 region has 15 residues. With 2 bases removed from V and 2 bases from J, the gap between germline ends came to 10 bases. Germline V gene lookup returns CDR1 KGHSH and CDR2 LQKENI. PCR primers comprised 60 Vbeta and 13 Jbeta primers. Profiled with immunoSEQ multiplex PCR; TCRdb holds only in-frame clones, not every one. This sample's table has 200,000 to 250,000 clones. Healthy bone marrow donors formed the donor group. With respect to this clone: As yet, its antigen is unknown.

This TCR derives from a girl aged 2-10 years in good health and CMV-seropositive. The sample taken for sequencing was PBMCs. The chain couples TRBV18 to TRBJ2-1; the D is unclear. CDR3 residues: CASSPGHTTYNEQFF. CDR3 DNA: TGTGCCAGCTCACCAGGCCACACTACCTACAATGAGCAGTTCTTC.